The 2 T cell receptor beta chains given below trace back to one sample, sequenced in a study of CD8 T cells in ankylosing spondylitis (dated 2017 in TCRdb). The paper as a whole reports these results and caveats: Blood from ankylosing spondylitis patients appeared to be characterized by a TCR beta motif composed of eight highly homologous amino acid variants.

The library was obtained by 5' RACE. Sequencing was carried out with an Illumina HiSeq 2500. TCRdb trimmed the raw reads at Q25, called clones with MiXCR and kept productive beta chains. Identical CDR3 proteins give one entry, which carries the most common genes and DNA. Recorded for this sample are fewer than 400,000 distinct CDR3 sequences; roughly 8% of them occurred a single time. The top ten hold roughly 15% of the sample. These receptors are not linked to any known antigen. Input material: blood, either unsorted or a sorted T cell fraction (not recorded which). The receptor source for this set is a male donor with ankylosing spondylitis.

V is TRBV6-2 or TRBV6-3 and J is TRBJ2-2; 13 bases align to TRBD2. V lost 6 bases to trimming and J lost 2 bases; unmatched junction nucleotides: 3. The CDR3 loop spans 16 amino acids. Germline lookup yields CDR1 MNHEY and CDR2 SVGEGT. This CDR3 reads CASSTSGRGNTGELFF. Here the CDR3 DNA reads TGTGCCAGCAGCACTAGCGGGAGGGGTAACACCGGGGAGCTGTTTTTT.

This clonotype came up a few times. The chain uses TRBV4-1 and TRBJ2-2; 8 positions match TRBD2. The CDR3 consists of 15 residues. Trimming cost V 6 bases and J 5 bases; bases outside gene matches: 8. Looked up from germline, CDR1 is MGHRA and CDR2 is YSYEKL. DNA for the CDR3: TGCGCCAGCAGACCAAGCGGGGGCCTGACCGGGGAGCTGTTTTTT. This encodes CASRPSGGLTGELFF.